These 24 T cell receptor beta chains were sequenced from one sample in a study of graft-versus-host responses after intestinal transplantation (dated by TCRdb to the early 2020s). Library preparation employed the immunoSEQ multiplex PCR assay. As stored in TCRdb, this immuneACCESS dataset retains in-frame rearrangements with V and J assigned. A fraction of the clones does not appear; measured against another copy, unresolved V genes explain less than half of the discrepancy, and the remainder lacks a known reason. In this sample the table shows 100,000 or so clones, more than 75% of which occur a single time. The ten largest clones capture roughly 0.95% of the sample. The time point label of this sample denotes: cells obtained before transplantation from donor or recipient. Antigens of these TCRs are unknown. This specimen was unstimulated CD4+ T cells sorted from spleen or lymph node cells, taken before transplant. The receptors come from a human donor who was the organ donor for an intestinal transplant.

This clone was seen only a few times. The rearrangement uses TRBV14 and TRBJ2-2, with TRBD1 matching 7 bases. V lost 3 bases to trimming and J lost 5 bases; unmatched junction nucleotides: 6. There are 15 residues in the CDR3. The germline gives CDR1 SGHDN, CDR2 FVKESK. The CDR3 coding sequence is TGTGCCAGCAGCCAGAACTACAGGGGAACCGGGGAGCTGTTTTTT. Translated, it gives CASSQNYRGTGELFF.

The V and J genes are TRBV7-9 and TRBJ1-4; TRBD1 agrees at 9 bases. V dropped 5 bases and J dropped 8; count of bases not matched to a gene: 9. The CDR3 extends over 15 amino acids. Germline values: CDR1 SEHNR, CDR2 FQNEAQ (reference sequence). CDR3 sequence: CASSPPGQGGEKLFF. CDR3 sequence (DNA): TGTGCCAGCAGCCCTCCGGGACAGGGAGGGGAAAAACTGTTTTTT.

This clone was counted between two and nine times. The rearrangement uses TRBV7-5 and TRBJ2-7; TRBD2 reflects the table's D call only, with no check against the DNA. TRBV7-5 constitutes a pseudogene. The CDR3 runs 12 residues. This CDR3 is CVRSLVWRGQYF. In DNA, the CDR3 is TGTGTCAGAAGCTTAGTATGGAGGGGGCAGTACTTC.

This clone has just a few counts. As DNA, the CDR3 is TGTGCCAGTCGACAAGGGAATTCACCCCTCCACTTT. It codes for CASRQGNSPLHF. This chain uses TRBV6-1 with TRBJ1-6; D is undetermined. V lost 9 bases to trimming and J lost 7 bases, with 10 bases between them. The length of the CDR3 is 12 residues. The germline V gene encodes CDR1 MNHNS and CDR2 SASEGT.

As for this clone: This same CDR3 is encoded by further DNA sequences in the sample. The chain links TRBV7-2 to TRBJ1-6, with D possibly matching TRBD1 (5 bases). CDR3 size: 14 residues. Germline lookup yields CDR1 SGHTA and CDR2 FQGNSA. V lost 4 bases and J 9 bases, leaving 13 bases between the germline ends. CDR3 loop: CASSSTGGSSPLHF. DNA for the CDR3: TGTGCCAGCAGCTCGACCGGGGGGAGTTCACCCCTCCACTTT.

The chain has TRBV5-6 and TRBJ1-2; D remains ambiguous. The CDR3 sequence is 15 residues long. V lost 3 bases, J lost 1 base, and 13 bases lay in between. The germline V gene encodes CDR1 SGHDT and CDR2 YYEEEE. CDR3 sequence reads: CASSSGLGVNYGYTF. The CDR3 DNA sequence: TGTGCCAGCAGCTCTGGCTTGGGAGTTAACTATGGCTACACCTTC.

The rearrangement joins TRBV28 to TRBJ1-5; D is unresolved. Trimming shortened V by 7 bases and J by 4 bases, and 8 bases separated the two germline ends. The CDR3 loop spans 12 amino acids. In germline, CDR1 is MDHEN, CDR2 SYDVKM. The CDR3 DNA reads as TGTGCCAGCAAAATAGTGAATCAGCCCCAGCATTTT. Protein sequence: CASKIVNQPQHF.

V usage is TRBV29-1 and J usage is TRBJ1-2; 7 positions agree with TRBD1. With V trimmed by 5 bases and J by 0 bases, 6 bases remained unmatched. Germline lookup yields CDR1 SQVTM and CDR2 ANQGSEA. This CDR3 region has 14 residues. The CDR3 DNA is TGCAGCGTTAAACCGGGACAGTCTAACTATGGCTACACCTTC. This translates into CSVKPGQSNYGYTF.

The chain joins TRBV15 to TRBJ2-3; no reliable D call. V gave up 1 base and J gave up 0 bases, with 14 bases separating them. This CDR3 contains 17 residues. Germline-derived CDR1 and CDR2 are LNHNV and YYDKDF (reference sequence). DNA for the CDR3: TGTGCCACCAGCAGAGTGTTAGGAAGCCTCAGCACAGATACGCAGTATTTT. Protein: CATSRVLGSLSTDTQYF.

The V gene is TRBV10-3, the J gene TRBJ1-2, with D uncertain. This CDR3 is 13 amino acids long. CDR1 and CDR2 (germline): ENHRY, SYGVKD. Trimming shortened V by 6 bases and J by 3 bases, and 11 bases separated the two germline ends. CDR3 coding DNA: TGTGCCATCAGGGAAGACTTACACTATGGCTACACCTTC. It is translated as CAIREDLHYGYTF.

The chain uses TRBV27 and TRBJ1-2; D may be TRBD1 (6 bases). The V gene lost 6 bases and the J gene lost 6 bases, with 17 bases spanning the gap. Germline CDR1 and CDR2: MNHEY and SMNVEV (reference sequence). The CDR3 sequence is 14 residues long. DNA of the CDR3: TGTGCCAGCAGATCTCAGGGGATTAAGAATGGCTACACCTTC. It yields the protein CASRSQGIKNGYTF.

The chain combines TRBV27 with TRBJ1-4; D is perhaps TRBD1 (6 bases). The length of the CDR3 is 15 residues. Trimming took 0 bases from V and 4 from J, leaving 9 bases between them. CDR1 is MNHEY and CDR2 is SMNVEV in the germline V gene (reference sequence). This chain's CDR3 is CASSLSRGGNEKLFF. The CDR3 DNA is TGTGCCAGCAGTTTATCTAGGGGGGGTAATGAAAAACTGTTTTTT.

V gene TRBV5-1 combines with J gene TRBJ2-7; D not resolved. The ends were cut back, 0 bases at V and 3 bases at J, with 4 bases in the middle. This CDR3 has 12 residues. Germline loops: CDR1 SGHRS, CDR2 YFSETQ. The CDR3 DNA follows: TGCGCCAGCAGCTTGGGTCACTACGAGCAGTACTTC. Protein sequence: CASSLGHYEQYF.

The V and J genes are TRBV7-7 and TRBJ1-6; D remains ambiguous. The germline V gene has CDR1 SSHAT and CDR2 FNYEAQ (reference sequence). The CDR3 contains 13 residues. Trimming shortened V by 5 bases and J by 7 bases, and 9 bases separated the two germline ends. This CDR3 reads CASSRDPNSPLHF. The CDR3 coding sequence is TGTGCCAGCAGCCGAGACCCAAATTCACCCCTCCACTTT.

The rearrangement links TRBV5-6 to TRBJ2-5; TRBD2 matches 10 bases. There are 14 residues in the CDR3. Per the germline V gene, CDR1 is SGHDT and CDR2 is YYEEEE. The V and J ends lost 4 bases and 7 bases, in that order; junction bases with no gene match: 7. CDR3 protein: CASSVSGGIVTQYF. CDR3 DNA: TGTGCCAGCAGCGTTAGCGGGGGGATCGTGACCCAGTACTTC.

This CDR3 reads CASSPDGMNTIYF. The CDR3 DNA follows: TGCGCCAGCAGCCCTGACGGGATGAACACCATATATTTT. This chain connects TRBV5-1 to TRBJ1-3, with D hard to call. CDR3 length: 13 amino acids. Germline assignment: CDR1 SGHRS and CDR2 YFSETQ. With 4 bases removed from V and 7 bases from J, the gap between germline ends came to 12 bases.

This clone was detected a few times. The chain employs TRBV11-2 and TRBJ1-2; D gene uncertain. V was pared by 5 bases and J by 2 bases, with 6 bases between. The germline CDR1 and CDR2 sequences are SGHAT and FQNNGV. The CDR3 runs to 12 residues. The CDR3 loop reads CASSPRNYGYTF. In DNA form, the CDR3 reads TGTGCCAGCAGCCCGAGAAACTATGGCTACACCTTC.

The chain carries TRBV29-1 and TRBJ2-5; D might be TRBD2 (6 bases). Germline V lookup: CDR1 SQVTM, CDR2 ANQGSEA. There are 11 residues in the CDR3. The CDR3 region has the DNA TGCGGAGGGGCGTACCAAGAGACCCAGTACTTC. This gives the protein CGGAYQETQYF.

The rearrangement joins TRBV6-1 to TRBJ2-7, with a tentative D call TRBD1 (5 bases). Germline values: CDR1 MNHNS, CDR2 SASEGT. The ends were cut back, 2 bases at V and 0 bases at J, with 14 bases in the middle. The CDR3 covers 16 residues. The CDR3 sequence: CASSESRWTHSYEQYF. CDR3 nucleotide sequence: TGTGCCAGCAGTGAAAGTCGGTGGACACACTCCTACGAGCAGTACTTC.

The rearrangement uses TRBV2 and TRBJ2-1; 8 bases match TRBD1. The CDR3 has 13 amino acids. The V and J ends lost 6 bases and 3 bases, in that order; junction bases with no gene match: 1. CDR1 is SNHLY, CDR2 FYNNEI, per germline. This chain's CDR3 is CASRGQDYNEQFF. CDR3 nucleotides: TGTGCCAGCAGGGGACAGGACTACAATGAGCAGTTCTTC. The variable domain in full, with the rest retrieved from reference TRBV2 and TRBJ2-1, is EPEVTQTPSHQVTQMGQEVILRCVPISNHLYFYWYRQILGQKVEFLVSFYNNEISEKSEIFDDQFSVERPDGSNFTLKIRSTKLEDSAMYFCASRGQDYNEQFFGPGTRLTVL.

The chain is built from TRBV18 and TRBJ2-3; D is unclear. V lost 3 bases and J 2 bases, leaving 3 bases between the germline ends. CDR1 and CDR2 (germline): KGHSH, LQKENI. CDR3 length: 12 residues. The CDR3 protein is CASSPYTDTQYF. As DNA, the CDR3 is TGTGCCAGCTCACCCTACACAGATACGCAGTATTTT. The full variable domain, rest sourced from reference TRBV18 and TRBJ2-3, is NAGVMQNPRHLVRRRGQEARLRCSPMKGHSHVYWYRQLPEEGLKFMVYLQKENIIDESGMPKERFSAEFPKEGPSILRIQQVVRGDSAAYFCASSPYTDTQYFGPGTRLTVL.

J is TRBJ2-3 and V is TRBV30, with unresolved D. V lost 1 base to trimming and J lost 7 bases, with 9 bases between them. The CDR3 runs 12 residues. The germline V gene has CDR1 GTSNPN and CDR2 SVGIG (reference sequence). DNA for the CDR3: TGTGCCTGGAGTGAAAACAGCTATACGCAGTATTTT. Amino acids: CAWSENSYTQYF.

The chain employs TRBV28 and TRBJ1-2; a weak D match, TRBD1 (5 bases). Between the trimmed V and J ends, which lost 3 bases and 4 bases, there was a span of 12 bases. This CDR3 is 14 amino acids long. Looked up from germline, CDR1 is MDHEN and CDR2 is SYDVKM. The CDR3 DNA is TGTGCCAGCAGTTTCACTAGGGGATTCTATGGCTACACCTTC. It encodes CASSFTRGFYGYTF.

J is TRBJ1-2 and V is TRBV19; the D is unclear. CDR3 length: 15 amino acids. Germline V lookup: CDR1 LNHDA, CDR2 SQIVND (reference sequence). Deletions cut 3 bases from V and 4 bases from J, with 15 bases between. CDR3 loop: CASSMIPPNSYGYTF. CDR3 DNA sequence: TGTGCCAGTAGTATGATCCCGCCAAACTCCTATGGCTACACCTTC.